What follows is one T cell receptor beta chain and its context. Its antigen is undetermined. Trimming cost V 0 bases and J 2 bases, with 7 bases left between them. This CDR3 region has 14 residues. Germline V CDR1 and CDR2: MNHEY, SMNVEV (reference sequence). The data belong to a study of a mutant IDH1 vaccine in newly diagnosed glioma. Broader study findings: Patients mounted vaccine-induced immune responses in roughly 93% of cases. Pseudoprogression seemed unlinked to shifts in top peripheral T cell clonotypes.

As for time point: week 5, during vaccination. Topical imiquimod accompanied each vaccine dose, which consisted of 300 ug of mutant IDH1 20-mer peptide. New WHO grade 3 or 4 astrocytomas that were IDH1-mutant and ATRX-lost had been found in donors. Only in-frame clones appear in the TCRdb table, and some are missing; sequencing was by immunoSEQ multiplex PCR. The repertoire has approximately 50,000 clones, roughly 73% of them found once; the top ten carry 5.2%. This sequence joins TRBV27 and TRBJ1-2; weak D call: TRBD1 (5 bases). The sequence came from a man between 50 and 59 years old with glioma. Sequencing used PBMCs, obtained from a glioma patient whose treatment included an IDH1 peptide vaccine. CDR3 loop: CASSLSRDNYGYTF. The DNA of the CDR3 is TGTGCCAGCAGTTTATCTAGGGACAACTATGGCTACACCTTC.